What follows describes a single T cell receptor (beta chain). Its antigen is unidentified. It was with 60 Vbeta and 13 Jbeta primers that the PCR ran. Measured with immunoSEQ multiplex PCR; TCRdb has only the in-frame clones, and not every one. The sample consists of tens of thousands of clones, roughly 70% of them appearing once. V was shortened by 5 bases and J by 0 bases, with 10 bases between the two germline ends. Germline CDR1 reads SGHTA; CDR2 reads FQGTGA. The CDR3 length is 14 residues. The source of the sample is a study of cytomegalovirus exposure and HLA in healthy donors. Study results and limitations: The study labeled approximately 150 TCR beta chains cytomegalovirus-associated.

This receptor was obtained from a woman aged 50 to 60 in good health and CMV-seropositive. The sequenced material came from PBMCs. V gene TRBV7-3 combines with J gene TRBJ2-5, with a weak D call TRBD1 (5 bases). CDR3 sequence: CASSLQANQETQYF. CDR3 in DNA: TGTGCCAGCAGCCTACAGGCTAACCAAGAGACCCAGTACTTC.